This entry lists 10 T cell receptor beta chains sequenced from one sample in a study of blood T cell repertoires in COVID-19. Repertoires were generated with immunoSEQ multiplex PCR, while TCRdb's copy carries only in-frame clones and drops some. This sample carries 65,000 to 85,000 clones, roughly 90% of them seen once, and the ten largest clones take around 6%. Sequenced input: peripheral blood. The receptor source for this set is a man aged 80 or over with COVID-19, enrolled during active disease.

The genes are TRBV5-1 and TRBJ1-6, with D possibly TRBD1 on 5 matching bases. Per germline, CDR1 SGHRS and CDR2 YFSETQ. There are 17 residues in the CDR3. The ends were cut back, 1 base at V and 6 bases at J, with 17 bases in the middle. The CDR3 spells CASSLFSGGVGNSPLHF. CDR3 coding DNA: TGCGCCAGCAGCTTGTTCTCCGGGGGGGTTGGTAATTCACCCCTCCACTTT. The whole variable domain, filled in from reference TRBV5-1 and TRBJ1-6, reads KAGVTQTPRYLIKTRGQQVTLSCSPISGHRSVSWYQQTPGQGLQFLFEYFSETQRNKGNFPGRFSGRQFSNSRSEMNVSTLELGDSALYLCASSLFSGGVGNSPLHFGNGTRLTVT.

The V and J genes are TRBV29-1 and TRBJ1-4, with 9 bases lining up with TRBD1. The CDR3 contains 13 residues. The V gene end was trimmed by 7 bases and the J gene end by 7 bases; junction bases not matched to a gene: 7. The V gene's germline CDR1 is SQVTM and CDR2 ANQGSEA. As DNA, the CDR3 is TGCAGCGCGGTGGGACAGGGAGGTGAAAAACTGTTTTTT. Amino acids: CSAVGQGGEKLFF.

V is TRBV9 and J is TRBJ2-7; 8 bases are a match to TRBD1. This CDR3 comprises 15 residues. Unmatched junction bases numbered 9, after V lost 3 bases and J lost 4 bases. From germline, CDR1 is SGDLS and CDR2 YYNGEE. Here the CDR3 reads CASSAGTGMAYEQYF. As DNA, the CDR3 is TGTGCCAGCAGCGCCGGGACAGGAATGGCGTACGAGCAGTACTTC.

V and J are TRBV24-1 and TRBJ1-1; D is unresolved. V was shortened by 7 bases and J by 2 bases, with 16 bases between the two germline ends. Looked up from germline, CDR1 is KGHDR and CDR2 is SFDVKD. The CDR3 is 15 residues long. The CDR3 sequence: CATRTNGQPNTEAFF. CDR3 DNA: TGTGCCACCAGAACAAATGGGCAGCCAAACACTGAAGCTTTCTTT.

V is TRBV6-1 and J is TRBJ1-1, with TRBD1 identical over 9 bases. In germline, CDR1 is MNHNS, CDR2 SASEGT. The CDR3 is made up of 14 amino acids. Trimming took 6 bases from V and 3 from J; bases not matched to a gene: 5. This chain's CDR3 is CASSPQGADTEAFF. The DNA for the CDR3 is TGTGCCAGCAGCCCACAGGGGGCGGACACTGAAGCTTTCTTT.

This chain uses TRBV7-2 with TRBJ2-3, with D hard to call. Germline values: CDR1 SGHTA, CDR2 FQGNSA. The CDR3 runs 12 residues. Trimming took off 2 bases at V and 4 bases at J, with 4 bases between the two ends. CDR3 DNA sequence: TGTGCCAGCAGCTTAAGCCCAGATACGCAGTATTTT. Protein product: CASSLSPDTQYF.

This rearrangement joins TRBV12-3 or TRBV12-4 to TRBJ2-2; D gene ambiguous. The CDR3 has 13 amino acids. V was shortened by 3 bases and J by 6 bases, with 8 bases between the two germline ends. The DNA of the CDR3 is TGTGCCAGCAGTTTTAGATACGCCGGGGAGCTGTTTTTT. Amino acid sequence: CASSFRYAGELFF.

V usage is TRBV4-1 and J usage is TRBJ2-7, with 9 bases matching TRBD1. The CDR3 totals 17 residues. CDR1 is MGHRA and CDR2 is YSYEKL in the germline V gene. V lost 4 bases to trimming and J lost 5 bases; unmatched junction nucleotides: 15. CDR3 bases: TGCGCCAGCAGCCCCGGGACAGGGAGCTCCCTCGGGGACGAGCAGTACTTC. Translating it yields CASSPGTGSSLGDEQYF.

This rearrangement joins TRBV12-2 to TRBJ2-7; TRBD2 was called by the table and not checked on the DNA. TRBV12-2 is marked as a pseudogene. This CDR3 is 16 amino acids long. Here the CDR3 DNA reads TGTGCAAGTCACTTAGAAATGAGTCGGGTAGGTTCCGAGCAGTACTTC. It encodes CASHLEMSRVGSEQYF.

V usage is TRBV6-6 and J usage is TRBJ2-6, with a possible D match to TRBD2 (6 bases). With 5 bases removed from V and 0 bases from J, the gap between germline ends came to 14 bases. The CDR3 sequence is 17 residues long. The germline V gene has CDR1 MNHNY and CDR2 SVGAGI (reference sequence). The CDR3 bases are TGTGCCAGCAGTCCCCCAGGAGGGACCTCTGGGGCCAACGTCCTGACTTTC. Translating gives CASSPPGGTSGANVLTF.